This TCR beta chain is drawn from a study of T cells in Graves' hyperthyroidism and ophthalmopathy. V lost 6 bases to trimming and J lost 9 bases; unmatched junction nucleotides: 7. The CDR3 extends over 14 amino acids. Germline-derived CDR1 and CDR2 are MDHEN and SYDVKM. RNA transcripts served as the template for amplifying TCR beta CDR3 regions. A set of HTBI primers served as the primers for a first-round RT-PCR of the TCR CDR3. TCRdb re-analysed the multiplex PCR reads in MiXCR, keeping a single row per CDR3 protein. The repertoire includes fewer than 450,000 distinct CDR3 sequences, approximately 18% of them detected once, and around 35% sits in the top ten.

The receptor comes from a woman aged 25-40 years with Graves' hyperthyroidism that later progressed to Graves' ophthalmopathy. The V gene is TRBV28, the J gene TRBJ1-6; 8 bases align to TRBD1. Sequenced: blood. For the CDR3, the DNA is TGTGCCAGCAGAGGACAGGGATTTGGTTCACCCCTCCACTTT. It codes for CASRGQGFGSPLHF.